This T cell receptor (beta chain) emerged from a study of Ad26.COV2.S vaccination and SARS-CoV-2 variants (dated by TCRdb to about 2021). Study-wide context: Donors in the vaccine arm were drawn from COV1001, a phase I-IIa trial of Ad26.COV2.S in healthy adults that was multicentre, randomized, double-blind and placebo-controlled. Ad26.COV2.S was administered intramuscularly at a dose of 5x10^10 or 1x10^11 viral particles, either as one shot or as two shots given 56 days apart. TCRbeta repertoire sequencing served as the tool for gauging how specific and how broad the SARS-CoV-2-reactive T cell receptors were following Ad26.COV2.S vaccination. The TCR-sequenced set comprised approximately 32 samples: approximately 19 Ad26.COV2.S vaccine recipients, 5 placebo recipients and 8 SARS-CoV-2 convalescent individuals. Participants in the trial were split at random into five groups of five each, receiving low-dose or high-dose Ad26.COV2.S once or twice, or else placebo on both occasions. Throughout the experiments and outcome assessment, investigators stayed blinded to trial group allocation. Overall study results and their limits: Substantial breadth of spike-specific CD8+ and CD4+ T cell responses was reported after vaccination. According to the authors, total T cell responses may have been underestimated by the TCR breadth and depth analyses. Comparing responses between vaccine doses or regimens was not something the study was powered to do. Non-spike TCR breadth was comparable between vaccine and placebo recipients, consistent with the vaccine containing only spike. Spike-specific TCR breadth was higher in Ad26.COV2.S recipients than in placebo recipients (P = 0.0014).

As regards this clone: No antigen is known for it. Within one base of it there is no much larger clone, and no base qualities were kept.

Trimming takes 6 bases from V and 1 base from J, and the germline ends sit 15 bases apart. CDR3 length: 16 amino acids, cysteine to phenylalanine. Only the CDR3 DNA stays, 48 bases, in frame from base 1. The germline V gene supplies CDR1 SGHTA and CDR2 FQGNSA. What the treatment or condition label conveys for this sample: about 20 received Ad26.COV2.S at low or high dose, single or two shots; about 5 received placebo; per-sample allocation not given. Repertoires of vaccine and placebo recipients were sequenced from samples collected on day 63 after the first injection. In Cohort 1b, around 25 adults aged 18-55 years were enrolled at a single site in Boston, USA, between 29 July and 7 August 2020. As a vaccine, Ad26.COV2.S was a replication-incompetent adenovirus type 26 vector that expressed a prefusion-stabilized SARS-CoV-2 spike protein derived from the original Wuhan strain. The immunoSEQ Assay was the method used to sequence TCRbeta CDR3 regions. After extraction, genomic DNA underwent amplification by bias-controlled multiplex PCR, followed by high-throughput sequencing. Processing in the source paper ran as follows. To quantify the absolute abundance of every unique TCRbeta CDR3 region, sequences were collapsed and filtered. Usable DNA was measured by amplifying reference genes present in all nucleated cells, and TCRbeta template counts were normalized to that usable DNA to estimate T cell fraction. Repertoire TCRs were annotated as SARS-CoV-2-specific when V gene, CDR3 amino acid sequence and J gene were exactly matched to a known reactive TCR set. The reference SARS-CoV-2 TCR set came from MIRA and was filtered for enrichment in COVID-19-positive ImmuneCODE repertoires, removing public or cross-reactive TCRs. Using the MIRA antigens, annotated TCRs were further analysed by specific ORF or by position within an ORF. Depth was the summed frequency of annotated unique rearrangements, while breadth was defined as annotated unique rearrangements over total unique productive rearrangements. TCR breadth was compared between groups using two-sided Wilcoxon rank-sum tests. The table was pulled from immuneACCESS by TCRdb, which kept in-frame rearrangements only. Such tables lose some clones; where checked, under half of the loss comes from unresolved V genes, and the rest has no known cause. That table is the source of V, J and clone size, and D and trimming were worked out from the DNA. Recorded for this sample are roughly 380,000 clones; roughly 85% of them occurred a single time. The top ten clonotypes cover roughly 3.1% of the sample.

The sequence was obtained from a person between 18 and 59 years old who received the Ad26.COV2.S COVID-19 vaccine or a placebo. Source: peripheral blood, taken in a trial of Ad26.COV2.S vaccine versus placebo. In this chain, TRBV7-2 is recombined with TRBJ2-2, with a tentative D gene TRBD1 over 7 matching bases. The nucleotide sequence reads as follows: TGTGCCAGCAGTTCAGGGGGGTTGTGGAACACCGGGGAGCTGTTTTTT. This codes for CASSSGGLWNTGELFF.